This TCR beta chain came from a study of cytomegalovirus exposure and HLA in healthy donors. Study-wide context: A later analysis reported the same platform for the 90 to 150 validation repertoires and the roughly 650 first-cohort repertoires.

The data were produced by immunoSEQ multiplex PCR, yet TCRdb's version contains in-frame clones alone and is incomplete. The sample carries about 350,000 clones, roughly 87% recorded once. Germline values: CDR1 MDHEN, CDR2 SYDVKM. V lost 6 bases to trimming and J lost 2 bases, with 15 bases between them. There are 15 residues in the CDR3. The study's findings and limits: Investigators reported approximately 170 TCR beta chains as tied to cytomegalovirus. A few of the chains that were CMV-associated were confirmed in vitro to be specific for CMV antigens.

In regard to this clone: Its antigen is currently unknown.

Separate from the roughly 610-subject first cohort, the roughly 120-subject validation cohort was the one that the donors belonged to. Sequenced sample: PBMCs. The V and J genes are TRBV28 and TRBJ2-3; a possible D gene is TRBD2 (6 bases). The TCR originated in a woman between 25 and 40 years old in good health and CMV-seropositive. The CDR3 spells CASSLSGAVTDTQYF. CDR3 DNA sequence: TGTGCCAGCAGCCTTAGCGGAGCGGTCACAGATACGCAGTATTTT.